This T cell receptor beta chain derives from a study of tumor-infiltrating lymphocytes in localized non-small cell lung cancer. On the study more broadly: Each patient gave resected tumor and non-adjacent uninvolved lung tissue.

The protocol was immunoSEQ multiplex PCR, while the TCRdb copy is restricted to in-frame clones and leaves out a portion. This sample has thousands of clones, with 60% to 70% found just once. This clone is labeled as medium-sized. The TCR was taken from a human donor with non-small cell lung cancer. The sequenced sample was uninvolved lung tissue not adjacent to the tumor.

As DNA, the CDR3 is TGTGCCACCAGCAGAGATTCGGGACCGAGCAATCAGCCCCAGCATTTT. Its protein product is CATSRDSGPSNQPQHF. The chain uses TRBV15 and TRBJ1-5, with D perhaps matching TRBD1 (5 bases). Germline CDR1 and CDR2: LNHNV and YYDKDF (reference sequence). CDR3 length: 16 amino acids. V was trimmed by 0 bases and J by 1 base, leaving 10 bases between them. The full variable domain, in which reference TRBV15 and TRBJ1-5 provide the parts outside the CDR3, is DAMVIQNPRYQVTQFGKPVTLSCSQTLNHNVMYWYQQKSSQAPKLLFHYYDKDFNNEADTPDNFQSRRPNTSFCFLDIRSPGLGDTAMYLCATSRDSGPSNQPQHFGDGTRLSIL.